Below, 29 T cell receptor beta chains from the same sample are listed, as sequenced in a study of T cells in Graves' hyperthyroidism and ophthalmopathy. Template material for amplifying TCR beta CDR3 regions consisted of RNA transcripts. The TCR CDR3 first-round RT-PCR relied on the HTBI primer set. TCRdb reprocessed the multiplex PCR reads with MiXCR, giving one entry per CDR3 protein. The sample comprises approximately 600,000 distinct CDR3 sequences, 15% to 20% of which are singletons, and around 4% rests with the top ten. Sequenced material: blood. These receptors originate from a woman aged 30 to 39 with Graves' hyperthyroidism.

This clonotype was detected a few times. The chain recombines TRBV24-1 with TRBJ2-1; no clear D. Trimming removed 1 base from V and 6 bases from J, with 6 bases in between. The CDR3 covers 13 residues. CDR1 and CDR2 from the germline V gene are KGHDR and SFDVKD. The CDR3 reads CATSDFASNEQFF. CDR3 in DNA: TGTGCCACCAGTGATTTTGCCAGCAATGAGCAGTTCTTC.

V is TRBV5-1 and J is TRBJ2-5; 7 nucleotides line up with TRBD2. Germline trimming cut 1 base from V and 2 bases from J; bases unmatched to any gene: 8. This CDR3 has 16 amino acids. CDR1 is SGHRS, CDR2 YFSETQ, per germline. The CDR3 reads CASSLMASGVQETQYF. CDR3 sequence (DNA): TGCGCCAGCAGCTTGATGGCTAGCGGAGTACAAGAGACCCAGTACTTC. Full variable domain (remainder filled in from reference TRBV5-1 and TRBJ2-5): KAGVTQTPRYLIKTRGQQVTLSCSPISGHRSVSWYQQTPGQGLQFLFEYFSETQRNKGNFPGRFSGRQFSNSRSEMNVSTLELGDSALYLCASSLMASGVQETQYFGPGTRLLVL.

This clonotype was seen repeatedly, ten times or more. This rearrangement joins TRBV7-2 to TRBJ2-1; 13 positions match TRBD2. The CDR3 totals 18 residues. Germline loops: CDR1 SGHTA, CDR2 FQGNSA. J was trimmed by 1 base and V by 5 bases; bases with no gene match: 8. The CDR3 region is CASSEELAGGLSYNEQFF. CDR3 bases: TGTGCCAGCAGCGAAGAACTAGCGGGAGGGCTTTCCTACAATGAGCAGTTCTTC.

There are many counts of this clonotype. J is TRBJ2-3 and V is TRBV28, with 10 positions matching TRBD2. V was pared by 4 bases and J by 1 base, with 11 bases of the junction left unmatched. Germline V gene data show CDR1 as MDHEN and CDR2 as SYDVKM. This CDR3 comprises 18 residues. This CDR3 is CASSSTSGITSRTDTQYF. The CDR3 DNA sequence: TGTGCCAGCAGTTCTACTAGCGGGATTACTTCGCGCACAGATACGCAGTATTTT. Filled out from reference TRBV28 and TRBJ2-3, the complete variable domain reads DVKVTQSSRYLVKRTGEKVFLECVQDMDHENMFWYRQDPGLGLRLIYFSYDVKMKEKGDIPEGYSVSREKKERFSLILESASTNQTSMYLCASSSTSGITSRTDTQYFGPGTRLTVL.

This clonotype was detected only a few times. The CDR3 DNA is TGTGCCACCAGCAGACAGATTAGCAATCAGCCCCAGCATTTT. Protein product: CATSRQISNQPQHF. The V call is TRBV15, the J call TRBJ1-5; D gene unclear. Germline V lookup: CDR1 LNHNV, CDR2 YYDKDF (reference sequence). Trimming removed 2 bases at V and 0 bases at J, with 5 bases between. The CDR3 spans 14 residues.

In this sample, this clonotype turned up a few times. V usage is TRBV28 and J usage is TRBJ2-7, with 10 bases fitting TRBD1. Germline loops: CDR1 MDHEN, CDR2 SYDVKM. The CDR3 covers 14 residues. The V gene end was trimmed by 3 bases and the J gene end by 6 bases; junction bases not matched to a gene: 5. CDR3 sequence (DNA): TGTGCCAGCAGTTTCGGACAGGGGGTGGGCGAGCAGTACTTC. This codes for CASSFGQGVGEQYF. Full variable domain (rest looked up from reference TRBV28 and TRBJ2-7): DVKVTQSSRYLVKRTGEKVFLECVQDMDHENMFWYRQDPGLGLRLIYFSYDVKMKEKGDIPEGYSVSREKKERFSLILESASTNQTSMYLCASSFGQGVGEQYFGPGTRLTVT.

This clonotype has ten or more counts. The chain joins TRBV7-2 to TRBJ1-2; 8 bases fit TRBD1. V was clipped by 4 bases and J by 5 bases; unmatched bases: 6. Germline V gene lookup returns CDR1 SGHTA and CDR2 FQGNSA. The CDR3 is made up of 14 amino acids. The CDR3 DNA reads TGTGCCAGCAGCTCAGGACAGGGCACTTATGGCTACACCTTC. Translating gives CASSSGQGTYGYTF.

The gene calls are TRBV28 and TRBJ1-5, with D unresolved. Per germline, CDR1 MDHEN and CDR2 SYDVKM. The CDR3 runs to 13 residues. Deletions cut 8 bases from V and 6 bases from J, with 14 bases between. The CDR3 sequence is CASDRGRSQPQHF. In DNA, the CDR3 is TGTGCCAGCGATCGGGGTAGAAGTCAGCCCCAGCATTTT. Looking up the rest from reference TRBV28 and TRBJ1-5 gives the full variable domain: DVKVTQSSRYLVKRTGEKVFLECVQDMDHENMFWYRQDPGLGLRLIYFSYDVKMKEKGDIPEGYSVSREKKERFSLILESASTNQTSMYLCASDRGRSQPQHFGDGTRLSIL.

This clonotype showed up many times. The chain employs TRBV28 and TRBJ2-5, with 11 bases identical to TRBD2. The CDR3 has 15 residues. Germline V gives CDR1 MDHEN, CDR2 SYDVKM. With V trimmed by 6 bases and J by 4 bases, 7 bases remained unmatched. CDR3 in DNA: TGTGCCAGCAGCTCCCTAACTAGCGGGGGAGAGACCCAGTACTTC. This gives the protein CASSSLTSGGETQYF. Variable domain in full (rest from reference TRBV28 and TRBJ2-5): DVKVTQSSRYLVKRTGEKVFLECVQDMDHENMFWYRQDPGLGLRLIYFSYDVKMKEKGDIPEGYSVSREKKERFSLILESASTNQTSMYLCASSSLTSGGETQYFGPGTRLLVL.

This clonotype was counted between two and nine times. The chain joins TRBV18 to TRBJ2-1; D call uncertain. Germline V gene data show CDR1 as KGHSH and CDR2 as LQKENI. Trimming shortened V by 2 bases and J by 2 bases, and 13 bases separated the two germline ends. The length of the CDR3 is 16 residues. CDR3 sequence (DNA): TGTGCCAGCTCACCAGAAAAACAGAACGCCTACAATGAGCAGTTCTTC. It codes for CASSPEKQNAYNEQFF.

This clonotype was recorded at least ten times. The rearrangement joins TRBV28 to TRBJ2-7, with TRBD2 matching over 7 bases. CDR1 is MDHEN and CDR2 is SYDVKM in the germline V gene. The CDR3 loop spans 15 amino acids. V shed 3 bases, J shed 0 bases, and the junction held 5 bases outside the gene matches. CDR3 amino acids: CASSLSLAVSYEQYF. The CDR3 DNA reads as TGTGCCAGCAGTTTGAGCCTAGCGGTCTCCTACGAGCAGTACTTC.

The chain carries TRBV6-5 and TRBJ2-3; TRBD1 matches at 8 bases. The CDR3 runs 16 residues. V shed 1 base and J 1 base; nucleotides not matched to a gene: 4. The V gene's germline CDR1 is MNHEY and CDR2 SVGAGI. CDR3 sequence: CASSYYRGIGTDTQYF. DNA of the CDR3: TGTGCCAGCAGTTACTACAGGGGGATCGGCACAGATACGCAGTATTTT.

This clonotype was counted at least ten times. This chain uses TRBV10-3 with TRBJ1-2; no definite D call. Deletions cut 4 bases from V and 0 bases from J, with 15 bases between. Germline CDR1 reads ENHRY; CDR2 reads SYGVKD. The CDR3 spans 16 residues. The CDR3 DNA is TGTGCCATCAGTGGGGGAAGCGGGCAAGCTAACTATGGCTACACCTTC. Translating it yields CAISGGSGQANYGYTF.

This chain uses TRBV9 with TRBJ1-4; TRBD1 matches at 9 bases. The V gene's germline CDR1 is SGDLS and CDR2 YYNGEE. This CDR3 has 15 amino acids. The junction had 7 bases not matched to a gene; V was cut back by 4 bases and J by 6 bases. The CDR3 sequence: CASSLGDREDEKLFF. The CDR3 DNA follows: TGTGCCAGCAGCCTAGGGGACAGGGAGGATGAAAAACTGTTTTTT.

This clonotype was seen at least ten times. The rearrangement links TRBV27 to TRBJ2-3; TRBD2 is a possible D gene (6 bases). V lost 2 bases and J 0 bases, leaving 9 bases between the germline ends. Germline values: CDR1 MNHEY, CDR2 SMNVEV (reference sequence). CDR3 length: 15 residues. For the CDR3, the DNA is TGTGCCAGCAGTTTAGGTCTAGCGAGCACAGATACGCAGTATTTT. It yields the protein CASSLGLASTDTQYF.

The J gene is TRBJ2-3, the V gene TRBV5-1, with D unresolved. Per germline, CDR1 SGHRS and CDR2 YFSETQ. This CDR3 comprises 13 residues. The CDR3 nucleotides are TGCGCTTCTGGTATACTCTGGGAAGATACGCAGTATTTT. It specifies CASGILWEDTQYF. The whole variable domain, remainder taken from reference TRBV5-1 and TRBJ2-3, is KAGVTQTPRYLIKTRGQQVTLSCSPISGHRSVSWYQQTPGQGLQFLFEYFSETQRNKGNFPGRFSGRQFSNSRSEMNVSTLELGDSALYLCASGILWEDTQYFGPGTRLTVL.

This clonotype has just one count. A much larger clone differs by one base, so this may be a read error. The chain has TRBV28 and TRBJ2-7; TRBD2 agrees at 9 bases. The CDR3 runs to 15 residues. CDR1 MDHEN and CDR2 SYDVKM come from the germline V gene. In DNA form, the CDR3 reads TGTGCCAGCAGCCGGAGCGGGGGGTTTTCCTACGGGCAGTACTTC. As protein: CASSRSGGFSYGQYF.

J is TRBJ1-4 and V is TRBV9; the D is unclear. The CDR3 loop spans 14 amino acids. V was pared by 3 bases and J by 0 bases, with 6 bases between. Germline V gene lookup returns CDR1 SGDLS and CDR2 YYNGEE. The CDR3 loop reads CASSEGTTNEKLFF. CDR3 DNA sequence: TGTGCCAGCAGCGAAGGAACAACTAATGAAAAACTGTTTTTT.

The J gene is TRBJ2-1, the V gene TRBV5-1, with 9 nucleotides matching TRBD2. CDR3 size: 16 residues. The ends lost 2 bases at V and 4 bases at J; junction bases unmatched: 7. Germline V gene data show CDR1 as SGHRS and CDR2 as YFSETQ. The CDR3 protein is CASSFLSGRRYNEQFF. The CDR3 DNA reads as TGCGCCAGCAGCTTCCTTAGCGGGAGAAGGTACAATGAGCAGTTCTTC.

This clonotype was seen repeatedly, ten times or more. The rearrangement uses TRBV28 and TRBJ2-7, with 7 bases matching TRBD2. The V gene end was trimmed by 7 bases and the J gene end by 2 bases; junction bases not matched to a gene: 8. The CDR3 extends over 14 amino acids. Looked up from germline, CDR1 is MDHEN and CDR2 is SYDVKM. CDR3 sequence: CASTTGTTTYEQYF. Written as DNA, the CDR3 is TGTGCCAGCACTACCGGGACTACCACCTACGAGCAGTACTTC.

The chain is built from TRBV11-3 and TRBJ1-1; D unresolved. There are 15 residues in the CDR3. V lost 2 bases and J lost 0, with 10 bases in between. CDR1 is SGHNT and CDR2 is YENEEA in the germline V gene. The CDR3 protein is CASSLFTGMNTEAFF. CDR3 in DNA: TGTGCCAGCAGCTTATTCACGGGTATGAACACTGAAGCTTTCTTT.

This clonotype was seen many times. CDR3 residues: CASSVGRGTSGRDEQFF. The CDR3 DNA reads TGTGCCAGCAGCGTAGGACGGGGGACTAGCGGGAGAGATGAGCAGTTCTTC. V gene TRBV9 combines with J gene TRBJ2-1; 14 bases are a match to TRBD2. Germline loops: CDR1 SGDLS, CDR2 YYNGEE. The CDR3 loop spans 17 amino acids. Germline trimming cut 0 bases from V and 8 bases from J; bases unmatched to any gene: 7.

The J gene is TRBJ1-4, the V gene TRBV11-2; D not resolved. Germline loops: CDR1 SGHAT, CDR2 FQNNGV. The CDR3 totals 16 residues. Trimming took 6 bases from V and 6 from J, leaving 20 bases between them. The CDR3 reads CASRSLHTGRDEKLFF. CDR3 DNA sequence: TGTGCCAGCAGGTCCCTACATACGGGGAGGGATGAAAAACTGTTTTTT.

The V and J genes are TRBV27 and TRBJ2-7, with D maybe TRBD2 (7 bases). This CDR3 region has 14 residues. Germline-derived CDR1 and CDR2 are MNHEY and SMNVEV (reference sequence). Trimming cost V 3 bases and J 5 bases, with 14 bases left between them. CDR3 nucleotide sequence: TGTGCCAGCAGTTTTGCGGGGGCGAGCGACGAGCAGTACTTC. It translates to CASSFAGASDEQYF.

This sequence joins TRBV28 and TRBJ1-6; the D is unclear. CDR1 is MDHEN and CDR2 is SYDVKM in the germline V gene. The CDR3 spans 12 residues. V dropped 6 bases and J dropped 8 bases, with 8 bases sitting between them. DNA of the CDR3: TGTGCCAGCAGGGGGATCTATTCACCCCTCCACTTT. Residues: CASRGIYSPLHF.

The chain recombines TRBV7-9 with TRBJ2-1; D remains unclear. V gave up 8 bases and J gave up 0 bases, with 8 bases separating them. The CDR3 contains 13 residues. CDR1 SEHNR and CDR2 FQNEAQ come from the germline V gene (reference sequence). The CDR3: CASLLISYNEQFF. The CDR3 region has the DNA TGTGCCAGCCTTCTAATCTCCTACAATGAGCAGTTCTTC.

The genes are TRBV20-1 and TRBJ2-7; TRBD2 aligns across 7 bases. The germline V gene has CDR1 DFQATT and CDR2 SNEGSKA (reference sequence). CDR3 length: 17 residues. V shed 3 bases, J shed 5 bases, and the junction held 19 bases outside the gene matches. CDR3: CSASVQGRTSALHEQYF. DNA for the CDR3: TGCAGTGCTAGTGTCCAAGGGAGAACTAGCGCTCTTCACGAGCAGTACTTC.

V gene TRBV20-1 combines with J gene TRBJ2-3, with 8 bases fitting TRBD2. J was trimmed by 4 bases and V by 3 bases; bases with no gene match: 6. Germline V gives CDR1 DFQATT, CDR2 SNEGSKA (reference sequence). The length of the CDR3 is 14 residues. The CDR3 bases are TGCAGTGCTAGCGCAGCGGGAGTGGCAGATACGCAGTATTTT. The encoded protein is CSASAAGVADTQYF.

The chain uses TRBV27 and TRBJ1-3; 7 bases are shared with TRBD1. V lost 11 bases to trimming and J lost 3 bases; unmatched junction nucleotides: 13. Germline CDR1 and CDR2: MNHEY and SMNVEV (reference sequence). This CDR3 has 15 residues. CDR3 coding DNA: TGTGCCGGCAAATCTCCAGGGGGAAGTGGAAACACCATATATTTT. Its translation: CAGKSPGGSGNTIYF.